The 10 T cell receptor beta chains given below trace back to one sample, sequenced in a study of T cells after yellow fever vaccination. TCRdb redid the calling of the 5' RACE reads with MiXCR, one entry per CDR3 protein. The sample holds 450,000 to 550,000 distinct CDR3 sequences, less than 25% seen once. Material: PBMCs, obtained more than 20 days after the first yellow fever vaccination. The origin of the receptors is a man aged 18-30 years who received the YFV17D yellow fever vaccine.

This clonotype was observed a few times. This chain connects TRBV12-3 or TRBV12-4 to TRBJ1-5; 8 nucleotides align to TRBD1. J lost 1 base, V lost 1 base, and 3 bases had no gene match. This CDR3 comprises 16 residues. The CDR3 sequence: CASSLEDRVSNQPQHF. DNA of the CDR3: TGTGCCAGCAGTTTAGAGGACAGGGTAAGCAATCAGCCCCAGCATTTT.

The chain carries TRBV7-8 and TRBJ1-5; 11 bases are a match to TRBD1. This CDR3 has 16 amino acids. The V gene end was trimmed by 4 bases and the J gene end by 4 bases; junction bases not matched to a gene: 6. Germline CDR1 is SGHVS and CDR2 is FQNEAQ. The DNA for the CDR3 is TGTGCCAGCAGCTCTTCTCGGGACAGGGGGAATCAGCCCCAGCATTTT. Translated, it gives CASSSSRDRGNQPQHF.

This clonotype was recorded many times. The chain recombines TRBV12-3 or TRBV12-4 with TRBJ2-7; possibly TRBD1 for D (6 bases). V lost 2 bases, J lost 8 bases, and 10 bases lay in between. The CDR3 loop spans 12 amino acids. CDR3 protein: CASSLLGAKQYF. CDR3 DNA sequence: TGTGCCAGCAGTTTATTGGGGGCTAAGCAGTACTTC.

This clonotype has a handful of counts. V and J are TRBV6-6 and TRBJ2-5; a weak D match, TRBD1 (6 bases). The V and J ends lost 2 bases and 2 bases respectively, with 6 bases between them. The CDR3 runs 13 residues. Germline V lookup: CDR1 MNHNY, CDR2 SVGAGI (reference sequence). The CDR3, as DNA: TGTGCCAGCAGTTACGGACAGCAAGAGACCCAGTACTTC. Translated: CASSYGQQETQYF.

The V and J genes are TRBV14 and TRBJ2-7; no clear D. Trimming removed 5 bases at V and 4 bases at J, with 15 bases between. Germline values: CDR1 SGHDN, CDR2 FVKESK. This CDR3 is 14 amino acids long. The CDR3 bases are TGTGCCAGCAGCTACAGACACGGGCGGTACGAGCAGTACGTC. It specifies CASSYRHGRYEQYV.

The chain couples TRBV29-1 to TRBJ1-3; D not resolved. V was trimmed by 5 bases and J by 3 bases, leaving 8 bases between them. Looked up from germline, CDR1 is SQVTM and CDR2 is ANQGSEA. The CDR3 covers 12 residues. CDR3 sequence reads: CSVTQIGNTIYF. The CDR3 DNA reads TGCAGCGTTACTCAGATTGGAAACACCATATATTTT.

CDR3 amino acids: CASSPPNRKQGLEAFF. In DNA, the CDR3 is TGCGCCAGCAGCCCGCCGAACAGGAAACAGGGTCTTGAAGCTTTCTTT. The chain has TRBV5-1 and TRBJ1-1; D perhaps matches TRBD1 (6 bases). Trimming took 4 bases from V and 7 from J, leaving 23 bases between them. The CDR3 runs 16 residues. Germline CDR1 is SGHRS and CDR2 is YFSETQ.

V is TRBV3-1 and J is TRBJ2-2; 7 positions agree with TRBD1. The CDR3 has 15 residues. Trimming at V came to 2 bases and at J to 7 bases, leaving 7 bases not matched to a gene. Germline lookup yields CDR1 LGHDT and CDR2 YNNKEL (reference sequence). CDR3 protein: CASSQKSGTVGELFF. The CDR3 DNA reads as TGTGCCAGCAGCCAAAAATCCGGGACAGTCGGGGAGCTGTTTTTT.

This clonotype showed up just a few times. CDR3 DNA: TGTGCCTGGAGTGTTGGACTAGCGGGGATAAATGAGCAGTTCTTC. It is translated as CAWSVGLAGINEQFF. V and J are TRBV30 and TRBJ2-1; TRBD2 matches at 12 bases. The CDR3 consists of 15 residues. The J segment lost 7 bases and the V segment lost 0 bases, leaving 4 bases of the junction unmatched. Germline V gene data show CDR1 as GTSNPN and CDR2 as SVGIG (reference sequence).

This clonotype was observed a few times. The chain uses TRBV5-1 and TRBJ2-2; 8 nucleotides agree with TRBD2. V lost 5 bases to trimming and J lost 0 bases; unmatched junction nucleotides: 6. From germline, CDR1 is SGHRS and CDR2 YFSETQ. The CDR3 consists of 16 residues. The CDR3 spells CASRRERGTNTGELFF. The CDR3 DNA reads TGCGCCAGCAGAAGGGAGCGGGGGACGAACACCGGGGAGCTGTTTTTT.